This T cell receptor beta chain was obtained from a study of monozygotic twins with inflammatory bowel disease (dated by TCRdb to the late 2010s). For context, the study as a whole: The full study comprised 28 monozygotic twin pairs: nine German pairs (four IBD-concordant, five IBD-discordant) and 19 IBD-discordant Danish pairs. Each individual had, on average, about 151 000 unique TCRalpha sequences and 181 000 unique TCRbeta sequences available for analysis. Disease-associated traits were sought mainly through comparisons between IBD patients and their genetically identical healthy co-twins within discordant pairs. Findings and caveats that apply to the study as a whole: Fewer clonotypes were shared with other individuals by IBD patients than by healthy twins, most markedly in patients showing signs of disease activity. Concordant and discordant twins showed no difference in repertoire similarity, possibly because of limited statistical power. The analysis was unable to tell different T cell subtypes apart. Because patients were on differing immunosuppressive treatments, the repertoires may have picked up extra background noise and inter-individual variability. No single strong signal or clonotype linked to IBD turned up in the results, so the idea that one exists was not supported. A decrease in TCRbeta repertoire diversity, as measured by inverse Simpson index, was observed in IBD patients compared with their healthy co-twins.

Comments on this clonotype: The target of this receptor is not known.

From each donor, an approximately 2.5 ml peripheral blood sample was collected into PAXgene tubes and stored at -80 degrees C. Without T cell sorting, total RNA was isolated from whole blood using the PAXgene blood miRNA kit on an automated QIAcube. Peripheral blood from monozygotic twin pairs concordant or discordant for inflammatory bowel disease was subjected to deep TCRalpha and TCRbeta repertoire profiling with unique molecular barcoding. Smoking habits were recorded for all twin pairs, with individuals classified as current, former or never smokers. The method behind the library was 5' RACE. Each TCR library was prepared from around 3.5 ug of total RNA. For each sample, cDNA synthesis was carried out in eight separate reactions using SMARTScribe reverse transcriptase. During cDNA synthesis, template switching was used to introduce unique molecular identifiers that contained a 6-nucleotide sample barcode. Two nested PCRs of about 15 and 9 cycles amplified the TCRalpha and TCRbeta cDNA, and bead purification followed each PCR. Before amplification, cDNA was treated with uracil DNA-glycosylase and purified using the QIAquick PCR purification kit. In the second PCR, Illumina TruSeq-compatible adapters and sample-specific barcodes were added. Library quality and concentration were checked on TapeStation and Qubit, and libraries were pooled at 5 ng each. The pooled libraries were sequenced with 2 x 100 bp reads and custom sequencing primers on an Illumina HiSeq2500 single-index Rapid Run. In the original analysis: MiGEC version 1.2.6 was used for UMI-based consensus assembly, which corrected PCR and sequencing errors. V(D)J alignment, clonotype assembly and CDR3 extraction were performed with MiXCR version 2.1.1. To normalise gene usage, clonotype sharing and MAIT/NKT TCR abundance, the top 1000, 10 000 and 20 000 clonotypes in each sample were analysed. After downsampling to 27 000 UMIs, diversity was calculated as the inverse Simpson index using the vegan R package. Paired Mann-Whitney U tests were applied to discordant twin pairs, with Benjamini-Hochberg correction for multiple testing. The reads were reprocessed in TCRdb, with one entry per CDR3 protein sequence and no accompanying DNA. For this entry, the V and J calls and clone size follow TCRdb and not the study's own pipeline. The sample's table covers 400,000 to 500,000 distinct CDR3 sequences. The leading ten clones occupy more than 2% of the sample.

Including the terminal cysteine and phenylalanine, the CDR3 comprises 15 residues. No DNA is recorded. Based on the germline V gene, the CDR1 and CDR2 sequences are LGHNA and YSLEER. The sequenced sample consisted of blood. In this chain, TRBV4-3 is recombined with TRBJ1-5. This receptor was identified in a human donor with ulcerative colitis or Crohn's disease, or a healthy co-twin of an affected twin (not recorded which). The CDR3 region has the sequence CASSRTARDNQPQHF.